The 10 T cell receptor beta chains below all came from one sample that was sequenced in a study of blood T cell repertoires in COVID-19. Generated by immunoSEQ multiplex PCR, the TCRdb table keeps only in-frame clones and is missing some. The sample carries 450,000 or so clones, less than 95% recorded once. Sample: PBMCs or T cells enriched from blood (not recorded which). The receptors shown here come from a man aged 18 to 30 who had recovered from COVID-19.

V gene TRBV2 combines with J gene TRBJ2-3, with D perhaps matching TRBD1 (5 bases). V lost 1 base and J lost 10, with 9 bases in between. Germline V gene lookup returns CDR1 SNHLY and CDR2 FYNNEI. The CDR3 has 12 residues. CDR3 coding DNA: TGTGCCAGCAGTGAAGGGGGCCGGGCGCAGTATTTT. Translated, it gives CASSEGGRAQYF. Variable domain in full (rest from reference TRBV2 and TRBJ2-3): EPEVTQTPSHQVTQMGQEVILRCVPISNHLYFYWYRQILGQKVEFLVSFYNNEISEKSEIFDDQFSVERPDGSNFTLKIRSTKLEDSAMYFCASSEGGRAQYFGPGTRLTVL.

V is TRBV27 and J is TRBJ2-2; D gene unclear. Per germline, CDR1 MNHEY and CDR2 SMNVEV (reference sequence). Between the trimmed V and J ends, which lost 3 bases and 2 bases, there was a span of 7 bases. The length of the CDR3 is 14 residues. CDR3 region: CASSFQFNTGELFF. CDR3 in DNA: TGTGCCAGCAGTTTCCAATTCAACACCGGGGAGCTGTTTTTT.

A single count supports this clone. The chain uses TRBV19 and TRBJ2-1, with 9 bases that match TRBD2. The CDR3 totals 15 residues. Per the germline V gene, CDR1 is LNHDA and CDR2 is SQIVND (reference sequence). The J segment lost 4 bases and the V segment lost 6 bases, leaving 7 bases of the junction unmatched. As DNA, the CDR3 is TGTGCCAGTAGGAGTTGGACTAGCGAATACAATGAGCAGTTCTTC. Protein product: CASRSWTSEYNEQFF.

The rearrangement joins TRBV29-1 to TRBJ1-1, with D perhaps matching TRBD1 (6 bases). The germline gives CDR1 SQVTM, CDR2 ANQGSEA. The CDR3 has 11 amino acids. V was pared by 5 bases and J by 3 bases, with 7 bases between. This CDR3 is CSVSGDTEAFF. The CDR3 region has the DNA TGCAGCGTTTCAGGGGACACTGAAGCTTTCTTT.

V gene TRBV15 combines with J gene TRBJ2-4, with D maybe TRBD1 (5 bases). V was shortened by 8 bases and J by 0 bases, with 23 bases between the two germline ends. This CDR3 region has 18 residues. CDR1 LNHNV and CDR2 YYDKDF come from the germline V gene (reference sequence). In DNA, the CDR3 is TGTGCCACCCGAGACACAGGTCAAGATTTTCGAGCCAAAAACATTCAGTACTTC. Translating gives CATRDTGQDFRAKNIQYF.

The chain combines TRBV15 with TRBJ1-3; D is ambiguous. CDR1 is LNHNV, CDR2 YYDKDF, per germline (reference sequence). The germline V and J ends were trimmed by 3 bases and 4 bases, with 13 bases remaining between them. This CDR3 region has 15 residues. CDR3 sequence (DNA): TGTGCCACCAGCAGGACCCGTGGTAGCGGAAACACCATATATTTT. It encodes CATSRTRGSGNTIYF.

The rearrangement uses TRBV21-1 and TRBJ2-7; TRBD1 was called by the table and not checked on the DNA. TRBV21-1 is designated a pseudogene. This CDR3 has 13 amino acids. DNA of the CDR3: TGTGCCAGCAGCAAGGGACAGGGCCACGAGCAGTACTTC. Encoded protein: CASSKGQGHEQYF.

V gene TRBV19 combines with J gene TRBJ1-6; possible D gene TRBD1, 6 bases. CDR3 length: 14 residues. V was trimmed by 4 bases and J by 9 bases, leaving 13 bases between them. Per germline, CDR1 LNHDA and CDR2 SQIVND (reference sequence). CDR3 region: CASSTRDNSSPLHF. The CDR3 DNA reads TGTGCCAGTAGTACCCGGGACAATTCTTCACCCCTCCACTTT.

The chain uses TRBV11-2 and TRBJ1-2, with D unresolved. Trimming removed 0 bases from V and 7 bases from J, with 9 bases in between. This CDR3 spans 13 amino acids. The germline CDR1 and CDR2 sequences are SGHAT and FQNNGV. CDR3 sequence: CASSLEGRGGYTF. Here the CDR3 DNA reads TGTGCCAGCAGCTTAGAGGGTCGGGGTGGCTACACCTTC. The full variable domain, rest sourced from reference TRBV11-2 and TRBJ1-2, is EAGVAQSPRYKIIEKRQSVAFWCNPISGHATLYWYQQILGQGPKLLIQFQNNGVVDDSQLPKDRFSAERLKGVDSTLKIQPAKLEDSAVYLCASSLEGRGGYTFGSGTRLTVV.

V and J are TRBV5-8 and TRBJ1-4; 8 bases fit TRBD1. This CDR3 contains 15 residues. Germline lookup yields CDR1 SGHTS and CDR2 YDEGEE. V lost 3 bases, J lost 7 bases, and 8 bases stayed unmatched. CDR3 loop: CASSSRGQGPEKLFF. The CDR3 coding sequence is TGTGCCAGCAGCTCCAGGGGGCAGGGTCCTGAAAAACTGTTTTTT.